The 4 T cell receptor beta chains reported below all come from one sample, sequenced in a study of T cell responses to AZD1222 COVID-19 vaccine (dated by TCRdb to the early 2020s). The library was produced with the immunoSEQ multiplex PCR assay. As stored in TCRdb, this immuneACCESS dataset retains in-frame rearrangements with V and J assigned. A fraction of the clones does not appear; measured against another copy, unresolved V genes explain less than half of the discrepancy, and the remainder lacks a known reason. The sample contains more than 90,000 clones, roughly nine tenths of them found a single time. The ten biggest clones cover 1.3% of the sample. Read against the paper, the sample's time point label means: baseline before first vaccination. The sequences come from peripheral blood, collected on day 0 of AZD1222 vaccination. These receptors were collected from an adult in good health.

This CDR3 is CASSGLAGGTGELFF. The DNA for the CDR3 is TGTGCCAGCAGCGGGCTAGCGGGGGGGACCGGGGAGCTGTTTTTT. The genes are TRBV9 and TRBJ2-2; 12 nucleotides line up with TRBD2. Germline CDR1 SGDLS, CDR2 YYNGEE. V lost 3 bases, J lost 5 bases, and 2 bases stayed unmatched. The CDR3 has 15 amino acids.

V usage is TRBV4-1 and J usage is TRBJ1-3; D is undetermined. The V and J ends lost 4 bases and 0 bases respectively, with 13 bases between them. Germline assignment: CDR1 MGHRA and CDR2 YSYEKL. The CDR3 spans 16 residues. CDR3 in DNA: TGCGCCAGCAGCCCCGGTCCTGGGCGCTCTGGAAACACCATATATTTT. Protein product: CASSPGPGRSGNTIYF.

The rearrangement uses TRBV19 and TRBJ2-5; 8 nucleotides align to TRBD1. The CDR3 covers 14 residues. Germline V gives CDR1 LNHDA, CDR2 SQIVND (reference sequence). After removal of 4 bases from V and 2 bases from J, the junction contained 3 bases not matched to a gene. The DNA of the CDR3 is TGTGCCAGTAGTACAGGGGGCTTACAAGAGACCCAGTACTTC. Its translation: CASSTGGLQETQYF.

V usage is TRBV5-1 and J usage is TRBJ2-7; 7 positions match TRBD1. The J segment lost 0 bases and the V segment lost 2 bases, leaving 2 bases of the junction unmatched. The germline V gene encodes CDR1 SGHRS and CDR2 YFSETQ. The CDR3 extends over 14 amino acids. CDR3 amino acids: CASSLSGGSYEQYF. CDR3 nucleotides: TGCGCCAGCAGCTTATCAGGGGGCTCCTACGAGCAGTACTTC.